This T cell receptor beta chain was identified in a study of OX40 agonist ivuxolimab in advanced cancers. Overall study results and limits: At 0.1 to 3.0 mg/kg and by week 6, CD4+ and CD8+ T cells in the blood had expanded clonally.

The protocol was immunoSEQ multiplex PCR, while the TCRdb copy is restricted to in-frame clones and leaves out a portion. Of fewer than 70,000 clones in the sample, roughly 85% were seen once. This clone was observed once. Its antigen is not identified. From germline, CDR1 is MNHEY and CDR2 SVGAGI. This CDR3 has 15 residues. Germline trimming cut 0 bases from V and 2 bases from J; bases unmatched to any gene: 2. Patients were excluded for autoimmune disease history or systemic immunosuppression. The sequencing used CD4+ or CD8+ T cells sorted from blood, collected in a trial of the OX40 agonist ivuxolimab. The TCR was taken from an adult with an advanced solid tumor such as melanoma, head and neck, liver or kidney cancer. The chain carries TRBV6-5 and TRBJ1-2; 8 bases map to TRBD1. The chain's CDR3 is CASSYSRQGNYGYTF. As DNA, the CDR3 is TGTGCCAGCAGTTACTCGAGACAGGGGAACTATGGCTACACCTTC.